These 10 T cell receptor beta chains share one sample of origin, sequenced in a study of spatial heterogeneity in lung cancer. TCRdb recomputed calls from the 5' RACE reads with MiXCR, one row per CDR3 protein. The sample has 95,000 to 130,000 distinct CDR3 sequences; 9% to 15% are singletons. Time point defined: blood at routine non-recurrence follow-up after resection. Frozen PBMC, nontumor lung or tumor provided whole RNA, which was sequenced unsorted. The specimen comprised PBMCs, sampled at follow-up. All receptors come from a male donor with early-stage non-small cell lung cancer.

This clonotype appeared a few times. DNA of the CDR3: TGTGCCAGCAGGGCGGGGGGGGACAATGAGCAGTTCTTC. Protein product: CASRAGGDNEQFF. This sequence joins TRBV6-6 and TRBJ2-1; the match to TRBD2 covers 9 bases. With V trimmed by 6 bases and J by 5 bases, 2 bases remained unmatched. The CDR3 spans 13 residues. The germline V gene has CDR1 MNHNY and CDR2 SVGAGI (reference sequence).

The genes are TRBV6-5 and TRBJ2-1; no reliable D call. Trimming removed 2 bases from V and 10 bases from J, with 12 bases in between. Germline loops: CDR1 MNHEY, CDR2 SVGAGI. The CDR3 extends over 13 amino acids. CDR3 loop: CASSYTRTQEQFF. The CDR3 DNA reads TGTGCCAGCAGTTACACCCGCACACAGGAGCAGTTCTTC.

This rearrangement joins TRBV12-3 or TRBV12-4 to TRBJ2-7; the D is unclear. The CDR3 length is 14 residues. Trimming took off 7 bases at V and 3 bases at J, with 16 bases between the two ends. The CDR3 DNA reads TGTGCCAGCACCCCGACCGGCGCGCTCTACGAGCAGTACTTC. As protein: CASTPTGALYEQYF.

The chain combines TRBV6-5 with TRBJ2-6; possible D gene TRBD1, 6 bases. V lost 5 bases to trimming and J lost 2 bases, with 25 bases between them. CDR1 and CDR2 from the germline V gene are MNHEY and SVGAGI. The CDR3 has 20 residues. CDR3 DNA: TGTGCCAGCAGTGATCCCCTCGGACAGCCGCATGGCCCTGGGGCCAACGTCCTGACTTTC. Its translation is CASSDPLGQPHGPGANVLTF.

The genes are TRBV20-1 and TRBJ2-5, with a weak D call TRBD2 (7 bases). V gave up 4 bases and J gave up 5 bases, with 20 bases separating them. There are 15 residues in the CDR3. CDR1 and CDR2 (germline): DFQATT, SNEGSKA (reference sequence). This CDR3 is CSATPGGFSGETQYF. CDR3 bases: TGCAGTGCTACTCCGGGGGGCTTCTCCGGCGAGACCCAGTACTTC.

This clonotype was counted between two and nine times. This rearrangement joins TRBV7-9 to TRBJ1-6; no clear D gene. The germline V gene has CDR1 SEHNR and CDR2 FQNEAQ (reference sequence). There are 14 residues in the CDR3. Trimming removed 5 bases at V and 6 bases at J, with 11 bases between. The CDR3 DNA reads as TGTGCCAGCAGCCAAATAGGACTTAATTCACCCCTCCACTTT. Translation gives CASSQIGLNSPLHF. Full variable domain (missing parts from reference TRBV7-9 and TRBJ1-6): DTGVSQNPRHKITKRGQNVTFRCDPISEHNRLYWYRQTLGQGPEFLTYFQNEAQLEKSRLLSDRFSAERPKGSFSTLEIQRTEQGDSAMYLCASSQIGLNSPLHFGNGTRLTVT.

This sequence joins TRBV7-9 and TRBJ1-6; unclear D gene. CDR1 is SEHNR and CDR2 is FQNEAQ in the germline V gene (reference sequence). The CDR3 has 9 residues. V lost 11 bases, J lost 9 bases, and 5 bases lay in between. CDR3 sequence reads: CARLSPLHF. Written as DNA, the CDR3 is TGTGCCCGGCTTTCACCCCTCCACTTT.

The CDR3 here is CSASRQNTGELFF. The CDR3 DNA reads as TGCAGTGCTAGTCGGCAGAACACCGGGGAGCTGTTTTTT. The chain links TRBV20-1 to TRBJ2-2; D is undetermined. The CDR3 is 13 residues long. Per the germline V gene, CDR1 is DFQATT and CDR2 is SNEGSKA (reference sequence). The germline V and J ends were trimmed by 3 bases and 1 base, with 6 bases remaining between them.

This clonotype has more than one count but fewer than ten. V usage is TRBV4-3 and J usage is TRBJ1-5, with D unclear. Trimming removed 2 bases from V and 6 bases from J, with 11 bases in between. Germline-derived CDR1 and CDR2 are LGHNA and YSLEER. The CDR3 is made up of 14 amino acids. This CDR3 reads CASSQTWTSQPQHF. The CDR3 DNA is TGCGCCAGCAGCCAAACCTGGACGAGTCAGCCCCAGCATTTT.

A few counts support this clonotype. J is TRBJ2-3 and V is TRBV6-5; 10 positions match TRBD2. The V and J ends lost 0 bases and 4 bases, in that order; junction bases with no gene match: 25. The CDR3 sequence is 23 residues long. Germline assignment: CDR1 MNHEY and CDR2 SVGAGI. As DNA, the CDR3 is TGTGCCAGCAGTTACTCCAAGGTTAGACCTGGACAGGGACGTACTAGCGGGGCAGATACGCAGTATTTT. Protein: CASSYSKVRPGQGRTSGADTQYF.